These T cell receptor beta chains were read from a single sample in a study of radiotherapy plus CTLA-4 blockade in lung cancer. TCRdb keeps only in-frame clones here, not all; method: immunoSEQ multiplex PCR. The top ten clones hold around 15% of a sample with approximately 28,000 clones, about four fifths of them seen once. Sequences were derived from peripheral blood, sampled from a patient treated with radiotherapy plus ipilimumab. The source of these receptors is a human donor with non-small cell lung cancer that progressed on radiotherapy plus ipilimumab. Each CDR3 is given with its conserved first and last residue. Fields, in order: V gene, J gene, D gene, clone size, CDR3 protein, CDR3 DNA. The D gene is left open where the match is weak. Rows may omit the clone size; those that give it use once, few, many or a size class.

V gene: TRBV18; J gene: TRBJ2-5; D gene: TRBD1; clone size: NA; CDR3 protein: CASSPPTGRETQYF; CDR3 DNA: TGTGCCAGCTCACCCCCGACAGGGCGCGAGACCCAGTACTTC
V gene: TRBV2; J gene: TRBJ2-3; D gene: TRBD1; clone size: few; CDR3 protein: CASSHRQGTTLGPDTQYF; CDR3 DNA: TGTGCCAGCAGTCATAGACAGGGAACAACGTTAGGTCCAGATACGCAGTATTTT
V gene: TRBV28; J gene: TRBJ2-7; D gene: NA; clone size: NA; CDR3 protein: CASSPLGSKDYEQYF; CDR3 DNA: TGTGCCAGCAGTCCTCTGGGGTCAAAGGACTACGAGCAGTACTTC
V gene: TRBV4-2; J gene: TRBJ1-5; D gene: NA; clone size: NA; CDR3 protein: CASSQANQPQHF; CDR3 DNA: TGTGCCAGCAGCCAAGCGAATCAGCCCCAGCATTTT
V gene: TRBV28; J gene: TRBJ2-4; D gene: NA; clone size: NA; CDR3 protein: CASSFPGNIQYF; CDR3 DNA: TGTGCCAGCAGTTTCCCAGGAAACATTCAGTACTTC
V gene: TRBV6-6; J gene: TRBJ1-5; D gene: NA; clone size: NA; CDR3 protein: CASSWPQHF; CDR3 DNA: TGTGCCAGCTCCTGGCCCCAGCATTTT
V gene: TRBV7-8; J gene: TRBJ2-3; D gene: TRBD1; clone size: NA; CDR3 protein: CASGLNRGSTDTQYF; CDR3 DNA: TGTGCCAGCGGTCTGAACAGGGGCAGCACAGATACGCAGTATTTT
V gene: TRBV5-1; J gene: TRBJ2-3; D gene: NA; clone size: NA; CDR3 protein: CASSLGRETDTQYF; CDR3 DNA: TGCGCCAGCAGCTTGGGGAGGGAAACAGATACGCAGTATTTT
V gene: TRBV7-8; J gene: TRBJ1-4; D gene: NA; clone size: NA; CDR3 protein: CASSKRRVENEKLFF; CDR3 DNA: TGTGCCAGCAGCAAGCGTCGGGTCGAAAATGAAAAACTGTTTTTT
V gene: TRBV6-5; J gene: TRBJ2-1; D gene: NA; clone size: few; CDR3 protein: CASSPDGFNEQFF; CDR3 DNA: TGTGCCAGCAGCCCGGATGGTTTCAATGAGCAGTTCTTC
V gene: TRBV19; J gene: TRBJ1-1; D gene: NA; clone size: NA; CDR3 protein: CASSIGGNTEAFF; CDR3 DNA: TGTGCCAGTAGTATTGGGGGGAACACTGAAGCTTTCTTT
V gene: TRBV6-1; J gene: TRBJ1-2; D gene: TRBD1; clone size: NA; CDR3 protein: CASSNRGGSYGYTF; CDR3 DNA: TGTGCCAGCAGTAACAGGGGCGGGAGCTATGGCTACACCTTC
V gene: TRBV18; J gene: TRBJ1-2; D gene: NA; clone size: NA; CDR3 protein: CASSQDVRRNYGYTF; CDR3 DNA: TGTGCCAGCTCACAAGACGTCCGTCGTAACTATGGCTACACCTTC
V gene: TRBV5-6; J gene: TRBJ2-5; D gene: NA; clone size: NA; CDR3 protein: CASISGLRMETQYF; CDR3 DNA: TGTGCCAGCATATCAGGGCTGCGCATGGAGACCCAGTACTTC
V gene: TRBV29-1; J gene: TRBJ2-1; D gene: TRBD2; clone size: NA; CDR3 protein: CSVSGLAGALGAFF; CDR3 DNA: TGCAGCGTCAGCGGACTAGCGGGGGCCTTAGGGGCGTTCTTC
V gene: TRBV27; J gene: TRBJ1-4; D gene: NA; clone size: NA; CDR3 protein: CASSRGEKLFF; CDR3 DNA: TGTGCCAGCAGTCGAGGTGAAAAACTGTTTTTT
V gene: TRBV13; J gene: TRBJ1-3; D gene: TRBD1; clone size: NA; CDR3 protein: CASSSGTGNGNTIYF; CDR3 DNA: TGTGCCAGCAGCTCGGGGACAGGGAATGGAAACACCATATATTTT
V gene: TRBV4-2; J gene: TRBJ1-6; D gene: NA; clone size: NA; CDR3 protein: CASSQELINSPLHF; CDR3 DNA: TGTGCCAGCAGCCAAGAACTGATTAATTCACCCCTCCACTTT
V gene: TRBV5-1; J gene: TRBJ2-1; D gene: TRBD1; clone size: NA; CDR3 protein: CASSLKGGQVSYNEQFF; CDR3 DNA: TGCGCCAGCAGCTTGAAGGGCGGACAGGTCTCCTACAATGAGCAGTTCTTC
V gene: TRBV9; J gene: TRBJ1-3; D gene: NA; clone size: NA; CDR3 protein: CASSVDQDNSGNTIYF; CDR3 DNA: TGTGCCAGCAGCGTAGATCAAGACAACTCTGGAAACACCATATATTTT
V gene: TRBV28; J gene: TRBJ1-2; D gene: TRBD1; clone size: NA; CDR3 protein: CASSAVTGTTWDGYTF; CDR3 DNA: TGTGCCAGCAGTGCCGTGACAGGGACTACTTGGGATGGCTACACCTTC
V gene: TRBV4-1; J gene: TRBJ2-7; D gene: TRBD1; clone size: few; CDR3 protein: CASSLGGTGYEQYF; CDR3 DNA: TGCGCCAGCAGCCTAGGCGGGACAGGGTACGAGCAGTACTTC
V gene: TRBV2; J gene: TRBJ2-2; D gene: TRBD1; clone size: NA; CDR3 protein: CASKRTGATGELFF; CDR3 DNA: TGTGCCAGCAAAAGGACAGGCGCCACCGGGGAGCTGTTTTTT
V gene: TRBV15; J gene: TRBJ2-3; D gene: NA; clone size: NA; CDR3 protein: CATSRDTRDIYTQYF; CDR3 DNA: TGTGCCACCAGCAGGGACACCCGGGATATATATACGCAGTATTTT
V gene: TRBV28; J gene: TRBJ2-5; D gene: NA; clone size: NA; CDR3 protein: CASSGQGETQYF; CDR3 DNA: TGTGCCAGCAGTGGCCAGGGAGAGACCCAGTACTTC
V gene: TRBV19; J gene: TRBJ1-5; D gene: TRBD1; clone size: NA; CDR3 protein: CASSPFRGPRQPQHF; CDR3 DNA: TGTGCCAGTAGCCCCTTCAGGGGGCCGAGGCAGCCCCAGCATTTT
V gene: TRBV7-9; J gene: TRBJ1-4; D gene: TRBD1; clone size: few; CDR3 protein: CASSQGQGREKLFF; CDR3 DNA: TGTGCCAGCAGCCAGGGACAGGGGCGAGAAAAACTGTTTTTT
V gene: TRBV6-5; J gene: TRBJ1-1; D gene: NA; clone size: NA; CDR3 protein: CASSTGLGKTEAFF; CDR3 DNA: TGTGCCAGCAGTACCGGGCTGGGGAAGACTGAAGCTTTCTTT
V gene: TRBV6-5; J gene: TRBJ2-5; D gene: TRBD2; clone size: NA; CDR3 protein: CASSYSYGTSEETQYF; CDR3 DNA: TGTGCCAGCAGTTACTCTTACGGGACTAGCGAAGAGACCCAGTACTTC
V gene: TRBV2; J gene: TRBJ2-7; D gene: TRBD2; clone size: NA; CDR3 protein: CASSDLAGGNEQYF; CDR3 DNA: TGTGCCAGCAGTGATTTAGCGGGAGGGAACGAGCAGTACTTC
V gene: TRBV7-9; J gene: TRBJ2-7; D gene: NA; clone size: NA; CDR3 protein: CASSLDDYEQYF; CDR3 DNA: TGTGCCAGCAGCTTAGATGACTACGAGCAGTACTTC
V gene: TRBV5-1; J gene: TRBJ2-7; D gene: TRBD1; clone size: NA; CDR3 protein: CASSDPGQGSYEQYF; CDR3 DNA: TGCGCCAGCAGCGACCCGGGACAGGGTTCCTACGAGCAGTACTTC
V gene: TRBV11-1; J gene: TRBJ2-3; D gene: TRBD2; clone size: NA; CDR3 protein: CASSARGGAGGDTQYF; CDR3 DNA: TGTGCCAGCAGCGCCCGGGGGGGGGCAGGAGGAGATACGCAGTATTTT
V gene: TRBV7-9; J gene: TRBJ1-1; D gene: TRBD1; clone size: NA; CDR3 protein: CASSLGRTGVYTEAFF; CDR3 DNA: TGTGCCAGCAGCTTAGGACGGACAGGGGTTTACACTGAAGCTTTCTTT
V gene: TRBV4-2; J gene: TRBJ2-7; D gene: NA; clone size: NA; CDR3 protein: CASSQEHGGSYEQYF; CDR3 DNA: TGTGCCAGCAGCCAAGAACATGGCGGCTCCTACGAGCAGTACTTC
V gene: TRBV23-1; J gene: TRBJ2-5; D gene: TRBD1; clone size: NA; CDR3 protein: CASSQTGGEETQYF; CDR3 DNA: TGCGCCAGCAGTCAAACAGGGGGCGAAGAGACCCAGTACTTC
V gene: TRBV9; J gene: TRBJ2-2; D gene: NA; clone size: NA; CDR3 protein: CASSVSGDTGELFF; CDR3 DNA: TGTGCCAGCAGCGTATCAGGGGACACCGGGGAGCTGTTTTTT
V gene: TRBV5-1; J gene: TRBJ1-2; D gene: NA; clone size: once; CDR3 protein: CASRADNYGYTF; CDR3 DNA: TGCGCCAGCAGGGCGGATAACTATGGCTACACCTTC
V gene: TRBV19; J gene: TRBJ2-1; D gene: TRBD2; clone size: NA; CDR3 protein: CASSPGRALREQFF; CDR3 DNA: TGTGCCAGTAGTCCGGGGAGGGCCCTACGTGAGCAGTTCTTC
V gene: TRBV28; J gene: TRBJ2-2; D gene: TRBD2; clone size: NA; CDR3 protein: CASIGGLEAGELFF; CDR3 DNA: TGTGCCAGCATCGGGGGACTAGAGGCCGGGGAGCTGTTTTTT
V gene: TRBV6-1; J gene: TRBJ2-7; D gene: NA; clone size: NA; CDR3 protein: CASRGGERYEQYF; CDR3 DNA: TGTGCCAGCAGGGGTGGGGAGAGGTACGAGCAGTACTTC
V gene: TRBV5-3; J gene: TRBJ1-2; D gene: TRBD1; clone size: NA; CDR3 protein: CARSSIPGQGYGYTF; CDR3 DNA: TGTGCCAGAAGCTCAATCCCGGGACAGGGATATGGCTACACCTTC
V gene: TRBV29-1; J gene: TRBJ1-4; D gene: TRBD1; clone size: few; CDR3 protein: CSVEGTGPMELFF; CDR3 DNA: TGCAGCGTTGAAGGGACAGGGCCGATGGAACTGTTTTTT
V gene: TRBV28; J gene: TRBJ1-2; D gene: TRBD1; clone size: once; CDR3 protein: CASTAGDRIPRGYTF; CDR3 DNA: TGTGCCAGCACCGCCGGGGACAGGATCCCTAGAGGCTACACCTTC
V gene: TRBV19; J gene: TRBJ1-1; D gene: NA; clone size: NA; CDR3 protein: CASSIQGMNTEAFF; CDR3 DNA: TGTGCCAGTAGTATTCAGGGGATGAACACTGAAGCTTTCTTT
V gene: TRBV7-2; J gene: TRBJ1-6; D gene: NA; clone size: NA; CDR3 protein: CASSLETASPLHF; CDR3 DNA: TGTGCCAGCAGCTTAGAGACGGCTTCACCCCTCCACTTT
V gene: TRBV28; J gene: TRBJ1-6; D gene: NA; clone size: NA; CDR3 protein: CASIFGQGNSPLHF; CDR3 DNA: TGTGCCAGCATTTTTGGGCAGGGGAATTCACCCCTCCACTTT
V gene: TRBV5-6; J gene: TRBJ1-2; D gene: NA; clone size: NA; CDR3 protein: CASSLSRGYTF; CDR3 DNA: TGTGCCAGCAGCCTCAGTCGTGGCTACACCTTC
V gene: TRBV19; J gene: TRBJ2-7; D gene: NA; clone size: NA; CDR3 protein: CASSKSSGVAVEQYF; CDR3 DNA: TGTGCCAGTAGTAAATCGTCGGGGGTAGCGGTCGAGCAGTACTTC
V gene: TRBV7-2; J gene: TRBJ1-5; D gene: NA; clone size: NA; CDR3 protein: CASSPTTTAQPQHF; CDR3 DNA: TGTGCCAGCAGCCCTACGACGACCGCACAGCCCCAGCATTTT
V gene: TRBV18; J gene: TRBJ2-2; D gene: NA; clone size: NA; CDR3 protein: CASSPDGNTGELFF; CDR3 DNA: TGTGCCAGCTCACCAGACGGGAACACCGGGGAGCTGTTTTTT
V gene: TRBV5-4; J gene: TRBJ1-1; D gene: NA; clone size: NA; CDR3 protein: CASSFGGRAGNTEAFF; CDR3 DNA: TGTGCCAGCAGCTTTGGAGGCAGGGCTGGGAACACTGAAGCTTTCTTT
V gene: TRBV4-1; J gene: TRBJ2-2; D gene: NA; clone size: NA; CDR3 protein: CASSQEGTVANTGELFF; CDR3 DNA: TGCGCCAGCAGCCAAGAGGGAACGGTCGCGAACACCGGGGAGCTGTTTTTT
V gene: TRBV5-1; J gene: TRBJ2-2; D gene: NA; clone size: once; CDR3 protein: CASSPGGRGNTGELFF; CDR3 DNA: TGCGCCAGCAGCCCGGGGGGCAGGGGAAACACCGGGGAGCTGTTTTTT
V gene: TRBV5-1; J gene: TRBJ1-2; D gene: NA; clone size: NA; CDR3 protein: CASSLRQPGAGYTF; CDR3 DNA: TGCGCCAGCAGCTTGAGACAGCCGGGCGCTGGCTACACCTTC
V gene: TRBV10-2; J gene: TRBJ2-1; D gene: TRBD2; clone size: few; CDR3 protein: CASSESGGSISYNEQFF; CDR3 DNA: TGCGCCAGCAGTGAGTCGGGGGGGTCTATCTCCTACAATGAGCAGTTCTTC
V gene: TRBV27; J gene: TRBJ2-3; D gene: NA; clone size: NA; CDR3 protein: CASTPLAADTQYF; CDR3 DNA: TGTGCCAGCACTCCCTTAGCAGCAGATACGCAGTATTTT
V gene: TRBV4-1; J gene: TRBJ2-3; D gene: NA; clone size: NA; CDR3 protein: CASSLQPRIVSTDTQYF; CDR3 DNA: TGCGCCAGCAGCCTTCAACCCAGGATCGTTAGCACAGATACGCAGTATTTT